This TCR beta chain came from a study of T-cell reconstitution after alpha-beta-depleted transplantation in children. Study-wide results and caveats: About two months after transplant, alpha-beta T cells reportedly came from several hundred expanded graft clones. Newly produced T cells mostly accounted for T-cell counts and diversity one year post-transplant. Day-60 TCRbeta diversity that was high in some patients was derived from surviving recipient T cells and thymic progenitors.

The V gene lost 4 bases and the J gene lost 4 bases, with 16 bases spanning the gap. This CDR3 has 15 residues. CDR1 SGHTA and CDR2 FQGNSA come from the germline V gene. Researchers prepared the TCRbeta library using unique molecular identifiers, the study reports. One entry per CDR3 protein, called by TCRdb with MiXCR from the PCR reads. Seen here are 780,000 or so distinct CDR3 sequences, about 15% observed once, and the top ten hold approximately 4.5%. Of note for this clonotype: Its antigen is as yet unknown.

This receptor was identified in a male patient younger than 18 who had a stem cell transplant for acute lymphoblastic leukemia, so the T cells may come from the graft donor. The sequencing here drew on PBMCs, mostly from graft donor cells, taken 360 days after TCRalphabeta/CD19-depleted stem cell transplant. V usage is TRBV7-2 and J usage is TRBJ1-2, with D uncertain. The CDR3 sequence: CASSSKRLQRYGYTF. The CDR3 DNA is TGTGCCAGCAGCTCGAAGAGATTACAGCGCTATGGCTACACCTTC.